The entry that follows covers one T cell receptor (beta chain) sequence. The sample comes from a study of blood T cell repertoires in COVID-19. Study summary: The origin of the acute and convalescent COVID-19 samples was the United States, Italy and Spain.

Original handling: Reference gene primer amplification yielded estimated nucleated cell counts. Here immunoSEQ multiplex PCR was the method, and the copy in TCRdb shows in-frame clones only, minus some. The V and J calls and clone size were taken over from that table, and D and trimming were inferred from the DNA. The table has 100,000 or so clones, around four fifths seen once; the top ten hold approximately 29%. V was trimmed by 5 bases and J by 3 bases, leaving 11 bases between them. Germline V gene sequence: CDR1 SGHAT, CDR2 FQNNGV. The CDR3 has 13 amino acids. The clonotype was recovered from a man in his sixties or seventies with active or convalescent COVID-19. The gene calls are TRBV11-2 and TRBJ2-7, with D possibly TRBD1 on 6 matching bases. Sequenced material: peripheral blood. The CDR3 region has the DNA TGTGCCAGCAGCGGTACAGGGATCTACGAGCAGTACTTC. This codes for CASSGTGIYEQYF.